One sample yielded the 16 T cell receptor beta chains listed below, sequenced in a study of shared clonotypes between healthy human individuals (TCRdb year 2020). Library construction relied on the immunoSEQ multiplex PCR assay. TCRdb limited this immuneACCESS table to in-frame rearrangements with V and J called. A share of clones is missing; checked studies link under half to unresolved V genes, and the rest is unexplained. Present in this sample are around 440,000 clones, 77% of which were seen just once. Of the sample, about 12% is held by the ten largest clones. Sequencing input: PBMCs. These receptors were collected from a woman in her forties in good health. Some clones in this sample may be carry-over from other donors' samples.

V usage is TRBV11-2 and J usage is TRBJ2-5, with 8 nucleotides matching TRBD2. The CDR3 spans 12 residues. Germline values: CDR1 SGHAT, CDR2 FQNNGV. V shed 0 bases, J shed 13 bases, and the junction held 4 bases outside the gene matches. DNA of the CDR3: TGTGCCAGCAGCTTAGACGGCGGGGGGTTGTACTTC. It specifies CASSLDGGGLYF.

This rearrangement joins TRBV5-4 to TRBJ2-3; 8 positions agree with TRBD1. CDR3 length equals 13 residues. Germline lookup yields CDR1 SGHNT and CDR2 YYREEE (reference sequence). J gave up 6 bases and V 3 bases, and 3 bases lay outside the gene matches. The CDR3 loop reads CASSSGGRDTQYF. CDR3 nucleotides: TGTGCCAGCAGCTCAGGGGGCAGGGATACGCAGTATTTT.

The chain employs TRBV29-1 and TRBJ2-7, with D perhaps being TRBD1 or TRBD2 (5 bases each). The CDR3 length is 13 residues. Trimming left V 4 bases short and J 4 bases short, with 14 bases between. In germline, CDR1 is SQVTM, CDR2 ANQGSEA. CDR3 in amino acids: CSVAGGVGYEQYF. The CDR3 region has the DNA TGCAGCGTTGCTGGGGGAGTCGGGTACGAGCAGTACTTC.

This clone was seen only once. V gene TRBV29-1 combines with J gene TRBJ2-2; tentatively, D is TRBD1 (6 bases). The CDR3 extends over 12 amino acids. The germline gives CDR1 SQVTM, CDR2 ANQGSEA. Trimming removed 4 bases from V and 7 bases from J, with 10 bases in between. The CDR3 DNA is TGCAGCGTTGGGGGGCTTGGCGGGGAGCTGTTTTTT. This encodes CSVGGLGGELFF.

This chain joins TRBV25-1 and TRBJ2-7; 10 bases are a match to TRBD2. Germline V gene sequence: CDR1 MGHDK, CDR2 SYGVNS. This CDR3 spans 14 amino acids. Trimming at V came to 6 bases and at J to 2 bases, leaving 4 bases not matched to a gene. CDR3 sequence: CASSDGTSAYEQYF. In DNA, the CDR3 is TGTGCCAGCAGCGATGGGACTAGCGCCTACGAGCAGTACTTC.

The chain is built from TRBV7-8 and TRBJ2-3; D is tentatively TRBD1 or TRBD2 (5 bases each). The CDR3 sequence is 16 residues long. Germline loops: CDR1 SGHVS, CDR2 FQNEAQ. The germline V and J ends were trimmed by 8 bases and 4 bases, with 22 bases remaining between them. The CDR3 DNA reads as TGTGCCAGCTCCCGAGAGGCGGGTGGGGCCCCAGATACGCAGTATTTT. It encodes CASSREAGGAPDTQYF.

This chain joins TRBV19 and TRBJ1-2; maybe TRBD1 (6 bases). Germline V lookup: CDR1 LNHDA, CDR2 SQIVND (reference sequence). The CDR3 is 13 amino acids. Trimming stripped 2 bases from V and 7 bases from J, with 11 bases between. The CDR3 loop is CASSITGQIGYTF. CDR3 nucleotides: TGTGCCAGTAGTATAACAGGACAGATTGGCTACACCTTC. The variable domain in full, with the rest retrieved from reference TRBV19 and TRBJ1-2, is DGGITQSPKYLFRKEGQNVTLSCEQNLNHDAMYWYRQDPGQGLRLIYYSQIVNDFQKGDIAEGYSVSREKKESFPLTVTSAQKNPTAFYLCASSITGQIGYTFGSGTRLTVV.

V is TRBV10-3 and J is TRBJ2-1; 9 bases are shared with TRBD1. Trimming at V came to 4 bases and at J to 3 bases, leaving 1 base not matched to a gene. CDR1 is ENHRY and CDR2 is SYGVKD in the germline V gene. The CDR3 spans 14 residues. The CDR3, as DNA: TGTGCCATCAGTGGGGACAGGGACTACAATGAGCAGTTCTTC. It yields the protein CAISGDRDYNEQFF.

At least ten counts were recorded for this clone. This chain links TRBV28 with TRBJ2-7; the match to TRBD2 covers 8 bases. The CDR3 covers 17 residues. CDR1 is MDHEN, CDR2 SYDVKM, per germline. J lost 0 bases, V lost 3 bases, and 10 bases had no gene match. The DNA of the CDR3 is TGTGCCAGCAGTTTCCCCCCGGGGAGCGGGAGCTCCTACGAGCAGTACTTC. Amino acid sequence: CASSFPPGSGSSYEQYF.

A word on this clone: Other DNA sequences in this sample translate to the same CDR3. J is TRBJ1-3 and V is TRBV29-1; maybe TRBD1 (5 bases). The ends were cut back, 3 bases at V and 4 bases at J, with 7 bases in the middle. The length of the CDR3 is 12 residues. From germline, CDR1 is SQVTM and CDR2 ANQGSEA. CDR3 in amino acids: CSVDQGGNTIYF. In DNA, the CDR3 is TGCAGCGTTGATCAGGGAGGAAACACCATATATTTT.

The chain is built from TRBV9 and TRBJ1-4; D uncertain. The CDR3 is 15 residues long. The germline CDR1 and CDR2 sequences are SGDLS and YYNGEE. Between the trimmed V and J ends, which lost 0 bases and 7 bases, there was a span of 13 bases. This chain's CDR3 is CASSVGSASGEKLFF. The CDR3 nucleotides read TGTGCCAGCAGCGTAGGGTCCGCTTCGGGTGAAAAACTGTTTTTT.

V gene TRBV2 combines with J gene TRBJ1-4; TRBD1 aligns across 7 bases. V lost 6 bases to trimming and J lost 0 bases; unmatched junction nucleotides: 4. The CDR3 consists of 15 residues. Germline V gene sequence: CDR1 SNHLY, CDR2 FYNNEI. Here the CDR3 DNA reads TGTGCCAGCAGCCTAGGGACAGCAACTAATGAAAAACTGTTTTTT. As protein: CASSLGTATNEKLFF.

The chain uses TRBV10-1 and TRBJ2-3; 13 bases line up with TRBD2. This CDR3 has 14 residues. Germline V lookup: CDR1 WNHNN, CDR2 SYGVQD (reference sequence). The junction had 6 bases not matched to a gene; V was cut back by 9 bases and J by 6 bases. The CDR3 reads CASGLAGDTDTQYF. CDR3 bases: TGCGCCAGTGGACTAGCGGGGGACACCGATACGCAGTATTTT.

The chain is built from TRBV2 and TRBJ2-5; D is perhaps TRBD1 (5 bases). The CDR3 is made up of 15 amino acids. The V gene's germline CDR1 is SNHLY and CDR2 FYNNEI. V lost 7 bases to trimming and J lost 1 base, with 16 bases between them. CDR3 sequence: CASKRTYRTQETQYF. CDR3 nucleotides: TGTGCCAGCAAACGAACCTACAGGACCCAAGAGACCCAGTACTTC.

This clone was found a few times. The chain links TRBV7-9 to TRBJ2-1; 8 nucleotides line up with TRBD2. CDR3 length equals 17 residues. Per the germline V gene, CDR1 is SEHNR and CDR2 is FQNEAQ (reference sequence). V shed 0 bases, J shed 4 bases, and the junction held 8 bases outside the gene matches. CDR3 coding DNA: TGTGCCAGCAGCTTAGCAGGGGGACTAGATTTATACAATGAGCAGTTCTTC. This sequence encodes CASSLAGGLDLYNEQFF.

The chain couples TRBV7-2 to TRBJ1-1, with 7 bases matching TRBD1. Germline V lookup: CDR1 SGHTA, CDR2 FQGNSA. This CDR3 is 14 amino acids long. The junction had 9 bases not matched to a gene; V was cut back by 6 bases and J by 5 bases. CDR3 amino acids: CASREGGSGTEAFF. CDR3 in DNA: TGTGCCAGCAGGGAAGGGGGCTCGGGAACTGAAGCTTTCTTT.